Listed below are T cell receptor beta chains from one sample, sequenced in a study of T-cell memory formation after mild COVID-19. Using its own MiXCR run on the 5' RACE reads, TCRdb lists one record per CDR3 protein. The sample has 470,000 or so distinct CDR3 sequences; more than 20% are singletons. Specimen: PBMCs or a T cell subset sorted from them (not recorded which). Receptor source: an adult woman who had mild COVID-19 (a few samples of this study predate the infection). Cell type and time point are not known. CDR3s include the opening cysteine and the closing phenylalanine or tryptophan. The order of the fields is V gene, J gene, clone size, D gene, CDR3 DNA, CDR3 protein. D genes are given only for firm matches. The size entry is marked missing in some rows and otherwise reads once, few, many or a size class.

V: TRBV29-1
J: TRBJ2-3
size: few
D: -
DNA: TGCAGCGGATATGACGGTACGCAGTATTTT
CDR3: CSGYDGTQYF

V: TRBV5-6
J: TRBJ2-3
size: few
D: TRBD2
DNA: TGTGCCAGCAGCCGGGAGGCAGCGGGGGCCACAGATACGCAGTATTTT
CDR3: CASSREAAGATDTQYF

V: TRBV5-1
J: TRBJ1-4
size: -
D: -
DNA: TGCGCCAGCAGCTTGGAAGGCGCAACTAATGAAAAACTGTTTTTT
CDR3: CASSLEGATNEKLFF

V: TRBV4-3
J: TRBJ2-1
size: -
D: TRBD2
DNA: TGCGCCAGCAGCCAAGAACCCCGGACTAGCGGCTACAATGAGCAGTTCTTC
CDR3: CASSQEPRTSGYNEQFF

V: TRBV4-1
J: TRBJ2-7
size: few
D: TRBD1
DNA: TGCGCCAGCAGCCGATCGACAGGGGCTTCCTACGAGCAGTACTTC
CDR3: CASSRSTGASYEQYF

V: TRBV23-1
J: TRBJ1-1
size: -
D: TRBD1
DNA: TGCGCCAGCAGTCGGGACAGGGGTGGTGAAGCTTTCTTT
CDR3: CASSRDRGGEAFF

V: TRBV4-2
J: TRBJ2-1
size: -
D: TRBD2
DNA: TGTGCCAGCAGCCCCACCGGACTAGCGGCCATATACAATGAGCAGTTCTTC
CDR3: CASSPTGLAAIYNEQFF

V: TRBV7-9
J: TRBJ2-3
size: -
D: TRBD1
DNA: TGTGCCAGCAGCCCCAAAGGGGGCCCAGCAGAGTATTTT
CDR3: CASSPKGGPAEYF

V: TRBV5-1
J: TRBJ1-2
size: -
D: TRBD1
DNA: TGCGCCAGCAGCCGGGACAGGGTGAATGGCTACACCTTC
CDR3: CASSRDRVNGYTF

V: TRBV19
J: TRBJ2-7
size: few
D: -
DNA: TGTGCCAGTAGTAAGGGCAGGGACTACGAGCAGTACTTC
CDR3: CASSKGRDYEQYF

V: TRBV9
J: TRBJ2-5
size: -
D: -
DNA: TGTGCCAGCAGCGTAGTTTGGGGGGTCCAAGAGACCCAGTACTTC
CDR3: CASSVVWGVQETQYF

V: TRBV9
J: TRBJ1-1
size: -
D: -
DNA: TGTGCCAGCAGCGTAGACATCGGGAGCGGCACTGTAGCTTTCTTT
CDR3: CASSVDIGSGTVAFF

V: TRBV18
J: TRBJ2-7
size: -
D: -
DNA: TGTGCCAGCTCACCGGTTAGAGCCTACGAGCAGTACTTC
CDR3: CASSPVRAYEQYF

V: TRBV5-1
J: TRBJ2-7
size: few
D: -
DNA: TGCGCCAGCAGCTTGATGAGCGGCGCCCTGGCCTACGAGCAGTACTTC
CDR3: CASSLMSGALAYEQYF

V: TRBV7-2
J: TRBJ1-6
size: -
D: TRBD1
DNA: TGTGCCAGCAGTTACGGACAGGGAACCTCACCCCTCCACTTT
CDR3: CASSYGQGTSPLHF

V: TRBV6-5
J: TRBJ2-3
size: -
D: TRBD2
DNA: TGTGCCAGCAGTTACTCCCAGACTTTTAAACCGGGCGGGGGAACAGATACGCAGTATTTT
CDR3: CASSYSQTFKPGGGTDTQYF

V: TRBV18
J: TRBJ2-5
size: once
D: -
DNA: TGTGCCAGCTCACCAGCCCGGTTCTTTGGGACCCAGTACTTC
CDR3: CASSPARFFGTQYF

V: TRBV29-1
J: TRBJ2-1
size: -
D: TRBD1
DNA: TGCAGCGGGACAGGGTACGGTGAGCAGTTCTTC
CDR3: CSGTGYGEQFF

V: TRBV5-1
J: TRBJ1-4
size: few
D: TRBD1
DNA: TGCGCCAGCAGCTCCGGACAGGGGAAAAGTCGGTTGGGTGAAAAACTGTTTTTT
CDR3: CASSSGQGKSRLGEKLFF

V: TRBV5-1
J: TRBJ1-4
size: few
D: TRBD1
DNA: TGCGCCAGCAGCCCCATAGAGACAGGGAGTGAAAAACTGTTTTTT
CDR3: CASSPIETGSEKLFF

V: TRBV9
J: TRBJ2-1
size: -
D: TRBD2
DNA: TGTGCCAGCAGCGTAACTAGCGGGGGTACCTACAATGAGCAGTTCTTC
CDR3: CASSVTSGGTYNEQFF

V: TRBV20-1
J: TRBJ1-6
size: -
D: -
DNA: TGCAGTGCCGCCGGGGGGACCCGGGGTTCACCCCTCCACTTT
CDR3: CSAAGGTRGSPLHF

V: TRBV28
J: TRBJ1-6
size: -
D: -
DNA: TGTGCCAGCAGGTCAGGACATCGGCGAAATTCACCCCTCCACTTT
CDR3: CASRSGHRRNSPLHF

V: TRBV5-1
J: TRBJ2-6
size: many
D: -
DNA: TGTGCCAGCAGTCTGAGCTCTGGGGCCAACGTCCTGACTTTC
CDR3: CASSLSSGANVLTF